This T cell receptor (beta chain) was identified in a study of blood T cell repertoires in COVID-19. Study overall: Sample material is recorded as cDNA or gDNA derived from T cells, B-cell-depleted T cells, or PBMCs.

Libraries were prepared by immunoSEQ multiplex PCR; TCRdb keeps only in-frame clonotypes and omits some of them. The sample has roughly 92,000 clones, around 87% seen once. A single count supports this clone. The CDR3 has 18 amino acids. The TCR was taken from a human donor with acute or convalescent COVID-19. The donor label of this sample is uncertain. Sequencing was performed on peripheral blood. The chain carries TRBV21-1 and TRBJ1-6; no check of the table's D call, TRBD1, against the DNA was made. TRBV21-1 is labeled a pseudogene. CDR3 nucleotide sequence: TGTGCCAGCGTGGCCCCCCTGGACAGGGCGGACCTATATTCACCCCTCCACTTT. This translates into CASVAPLDRADLYSPLHF.